This T cell receptor beta chain was identified during a study of blood T cells in healthy people across ages (dated by TCRdb to between 2015 and 2016). As for the study more broadly: In model experiments, roughly one uniquely barcoded TCR beta cDNA molecule per two T cells was captured by template switching. The study measured age-related changes in TCR beta repertoire diversity using deep sequencing normalized with unique cDNA molecular identifiers. The donors were divided into four age groups: young (average around 15 years), middle-aged (approximately 39), aged (approximately 59) and long-lived (around 87). Donors of different ages were randomly distributed across sequencing lanes to avoid experimental bias. Two additional independent replicas of 1 million unique cDNA reads from the same blood draw were analyzed for two donors (one aged 18 to 29 and one aged 80 or older). The investigation overall reported the following: Because the CMV infection status of the donors was unknown, age-related changes in expanded clonotypes may potentially have been confounded. Since profiling was done on bulk unsorted PBMCs, naive and antigen-experienced compartments could not be conclusively compared. Observed TCR beta diversity per million T cells fell roughly linearly with age, and a significant reduction was already apparent by age about 38. Estimates of total diversity from one million sequenced T cells were regarded as lower bounds and underestimates. The long-lived group showed more naive CD4+ T cells, fewer expanded clones and increased TCR diversity than the aged group, suggesting age selection. A strong correlation was found between observed TCR beta diversity and the percentage of naive T cells measured by flow cytometry.

Libraries were built with 5' RACE. For sequencing, an Illumina HiSeq 2500 was employed. A second PCR of about 7 to 12 cycles was run with a J-beta primer mix and a sample-barcoded 5' primer. A unique molecular identifier was introduced onto each TCR beta cDNA molecule by a template-switch 5' adaptor carrying 12 random nucleotides. At least 3 million CDR3-containing paired-end reads were obtained from each sample. First-strand cDNA synthesis was performed from all RNA using the Mint cDNA synthesis kit, with priming by a TRBC-specific oligonucleotide. After uracil-DNA glycosylase treatment, a first 18-cycle PCR used universal primers M1SS and BC2_uni_R on all cDNA. The original pipeline was this. For normalization, 1 million high-quality reads were randomly selected from each sample, with every read carrying a distinct molecular identifier. Reads with shared molecular identifiers were discarded instead of being binned into consensus sequences. MiTCR, run with a Q25 quality threshold and the strictest error-elimination algorithm, handled CDR3 identification, clonotype clustering and error correction. A nonparametric unseen species model with Euler transformation was used to estimate a lower bound on total TCR beta diversity. TCRdb cleaned the public reads at Q25 with fastp, built clones with MiXCR and kept in-frame beta chains. When rows share a CDR3 protein, they turn into one entry using the most common DNA and genes. None of the V and J calls come from the authors' own analysis; TCRdb made them. For this sample there are over 1.5 million distinct CDR3 sequences; just under 50% appear just once. Jointly, the top ten make up around 2.1% of the sample.

CDR1 is given as MDHEN and CDR2 as SYDVKM, both from the germline V gene. V sheds 6 bases and J sheds 7 bases, leaving 9 bases between their ends. The CDR3 sequence holds 11 residues, the cysteine and phenylalanine included. CDR3 DNA is the only sequence kept; it has 33 bases, read in frame from the first base. Donors were 39 systemically healthy Caucasian individuals from Russia aged roughly 6 to 90 years. Each donor gave approximately 9.3 milliliters of peripheral blood, collected into EDTA-treated Vacutainer tubes. Ficoll-Paque density-gradient centrifugation was used to isolate PBMCs, with at least 6.5 million per sample. Total RNA, at least 6 micrograms per sample, was extracted from PBMCs with Trizol reagent. For every donor, an aliquot of PBMCs went through flow cytometry to measure the percentages of naive CD45RAhigh/CD27high T cells. Remarks on this clonotype: Its antigen is not yet known. It has no much larger one-base neighbor in the sample; base qualities were not kept.

This clonotype originated in a woman aged 40 to 49 in good health. The chain is assembled from TRBV28 and TRBJ1-2; the D gene assignment is ambiguous. Input material: blood. The CDR3 region has the sequence CASRSNGGYTF. The DNA sequence is as follows: TGTGCCAGCAGATCGAATGGTGGCTACACCTTC.